Each of the 13 T cell receptor beta chains below was sequenced from the same sample in a study of cytomegalovirus exposure and HLA in healthy donors. With 60 Vbeta and 13 Jbeta primers, the PCR was carried out. Clones were sequenced by immunoSEQ multiplex PCR, and TCRdb holds only the in-frame ones, with some missing. The table shows 130,000 or so clones, with over 75% occurring only once. The sequencing input was PBMCs. The receptor source for this set is a man in his forties in good health and CMV-seronegative.

The chain couples TRBV2 to TRBJ1-1; TRBD1 agrees at 7 bases. Germline V CDR1 and CDR2: SNHLY, FYNNEI. The CDR3 extends over 15 amino acids. Trimming removed 6 bases from V and 5 bases from J; junction bases left unmatched: 12. The CDR3 region is CASSPISTGVTEAFF. CDR3 DNA sequence: TGTGCCAGCAGCCCGATTAGCACAGGGGTGACTGAAGCTTTCTTT.

The rearrangement uses TRBV25-1 and TRBJ2-7; 7 positions agree with TRBD2. This CDR3 comprises 16 residues. V lost 5 bases, J lost 3 bases, and 13 bases stayed unmatched. CDR1 is MGHDK, CDR2 SYGVNS, per germline. The CDR3 loop is CASSNLGGSKNYEQYF. The CDR3 coding sequence is TGTGCCAGCAGTAATTTGGGCGGGAGCAAAAACTACGAGCAGTACTTC.

This clone is a singleton in its sample. The V gene is TRBV7-9, the J gene TRBJ2-7; D is unresolved. Germline-derived CDR1 and CDR2 are SEHNR and FQNEAQ (reference sequence). This CDR3 region has 13 residues. Trimming removed 2 bases from V and 5 bases from J, with 10 bases in between. The CDR3 coding sequence is TGTGCCAGCAGCTTACCCTACGGTGACGAGCAGTACTTC. This encodes CASSLPYGDEQYF.

The chain is built from TRBV6-6 and TRBJ1-5; a weak D match, TRBD1 (5 bases). The V gene lost 5 bases and the J gene lost 0 bases, with 11 bases spanning the gap. The length of the CDR3 is 15 residues. In germline, CDR1 is MNHNY, CDR2 SVGAGI (reference sequence). The CDR3 nucleotides read TGTGCCAGCAGTGTCACGGGGGATAGCAATCAGCCCCAGCATTTT. Translation gives CASSVTGDSNQPQHF.

V gene TRBV27 combines with J gene TRBJ2-1; 7 bases map to TRBD2. The CDR3 spans 17 residues. CDR1 is MNHEY, CDR2 SMNVEV, per germline (reference sequence). Germline trimming cut 0 bases from V and 4 bases from J; bases unmatched to any gene: 9. CDR3: CASSLSIPAGPYNEQFF. As DNA, the CDR3 is TGTGCCAGCAGTTTATCGATTCCAGCGGGGCCTTACAATGAGCAGTTCTTC.

The chain employs TRBV6-5 and TRBJ1-1; possible D gene TRBD1, 5 bases. The CDR3 is 14 residues long. V was clipped by 8 bases and J by 4 bases, with 17 bases between them. Germline CDR1 MNHEY, CDR2 SVGAGI. The CDR3 region has the DNA TGTGCCAGCGGCACGCCGCAGGGTCTCACTGAAGCTTTCTTT. The encoded protein is CASGTPQGLTEAFF.

V usage is TRBV29-1 and J usage is TRBJ1-1, with 11 bases matching TRBD1. This CDR3 comprises 13 residues. Germline CDR1 and CDR2: SQVTM and ANQGSEA. V shed 7 bases, J shed 5 bases, and the junction held 6 bases outside the gene matches. The CDR3 loop reads CSAGQGAQTEAFF. The CDR3 nucleotides read TGCAGCGCCGGACAGGGGGCGCAAACTGAAGCTTTCTTT.

Turning to this clone: Other DNA sequences in this sample translate to the same CDR3. The V gene is TRBV5-6, the J gene TRBJ1-4; the D is unclear. V was clipped by 0 bases and J by 8 bases, with 5 bases between them. The CDR3 is 12 amino acids. Germline V gives CDR1 SGHDT, CDR2 YYEEEE. As DNA, the CDR3 is TGTGCCAGCAGCTTGGGAGGAGAAAAACTGTTTTTT. Protein product: CASSLGGEKLFF.

This clone was seen a single time. This chain uses TRBV5-4 with TRBJ2-3; 9 bases are a match to TRBD1. This CDR3 has 12 residues. The trim removed 4 bases at V and 8 bases at J, leaving 2 bases unmatched. The germline V gene encodes CDR1 SGHNT and CDR2 YYREEE (reference sequence). Here the CDR3 reads CASSPQGATQYF. The CDR3 coding sequence is TGTGCCAGCAGCCCACAGGGGGCTACGCAGTATTTT.

In the case of this clone: The same CDR3 also results from other DNA sequences found in this sample. The chain is built from TRBV5-1 and TRBJ2-5, with D maybe TRBD2 (5 bases). The CDR3 covers 12 residues. Trimming left V 5 bases short and J 2 bases short, with 7 bases between. Germline V lookup: CDR1 SGHRS, CDR2 YFSETQ. This CDR3 is CASSPGQETQYF. The DNA of the CDR3 is TGCGCCAGCAGTCCGGGACAAGAGACCCAGTACTTC.

This clone has only one observation. The chain links TRBV28 to TRBJ1-5; TRBD1 agrees at 8 bases. The CDR3 has 13 residues. With 6 bases clipped from V and 7 bases from J, the junction kept 5 bases outside the gene matches. Germline CDR1 is MDHEN and CDR2 is SYDVKM. The DNA of the CDR3 is TGTGCCAGCAGAAAGACAGGGGACCAGCCCCAGCATTTT. Protein: CASRKTGDQPQHF.

Note on this clone: Other nucleotide sequences in the sample specify the same CDR3. The rearrangement uses TRBV5-1 and TRBJ1-1; D is unclear. The CDR3 totals 11 residues. Germline V lookup: CDR1 SGHRS, CDR2 YFSETQ. V was cut by 4 bases and J by 3 bases, with 4 bases left in between. The CDR3 loop is CASSLDTEAFF. The CDR3 DNA follows: TGCGCCAGCAGCCTAGACACTGAAGCTTTCTTT.

The chain uses TRBV2 and TRBJ2-3, with TRBD2 matching over 11 bases. This CDR3 spans 16 amino acids. The germline CDR1 and CDR2 sequences are SNHLY and FYNNEI. Trimming cost V 6 bases and J 1 base; bases outside gene matches: 6. This CDR3 reads CASRSKLAGGTDTQYF. CDR3 in DNA: TGTGCCAGCAGGTCCAAACTAGCGGGGGGCACAGATACGCAGTATTTT. Drawing the rest from reference TRBV2 and TRBJ2-3, the complete variable domain is EPEVTQTPSHQVTQMGQEVILRCVPISNHLYFYWYRQILGQKVEFLVSFYNNEISEKSEIFDDQFSVERPDGSNFTLKIRSTKLEDSAMYFCASRSKLAGGTDTQYFGPGTRLTVL.